These 8 T cell receptor beta chains came from one sample sequenced in a study of CD8 T cells in Susac syndrome. Reverse transcription used about 0.45 to 1 ug RNA and random hexamers. TCRdb reprocessed the immunoSEQ multiplex PCR reads with MiXCR, giving one entry per CDR3 protein. The sample has about 120,000 distinct CDR3 sequences; roughly 95% are singletons. Input material: CD4+ T cells from PBMCs. These receptors were collected from a human donor with Susac syndrome.

The chain combines TRBV19 with TRBJ2-6, with D possibly being TRBD1 or TRBD2 (5 bases each). The V end was cut by 7 bases, the J end by 1 base, with 11 bases between. The V gene's germline CDR1 is LNHDA and CDR2 SQIVND (reference sequence). The length of the CDR3 is 15 residues. The CDR3 loop reads CASTIEGSGANVLTF. CDR3 nucleotide sequence: TGTGCCAGTACCATCGAGGGGTCTGGGGCCAACGTCCTGACTTTC. Variable domain in full (rest from reference TRBV19 and TRBJ2-6): DGGITQSPKYLFRKEGQNVTLSCEQNLNHDAMYWYRQDPGQGLRLIYYSQIVNDFQKGDIAEGYSVSREKKESFPLTVTSAQKNPTAFYLCASTIEGSGANVLTFGAGSRLTVL.

The rearrangement joins TRBV7-2 to TRBJ1-4, with a weak D call TRBD1 (5 bases). Trimming removed 1 base at V and 3 bases at J, with 9 bases between. The CDR3 is 15 residues long. CDR1 is SGHTA, CDR2 FQGNSA, per germline. The CDR3 region is CASSLGQGANEKLFF. The CDR3 coding sequence is TGTGCCAGCAGCTTAGGCCAAGGGGCTAATGAAAAACTGTTTTTT. The whole variable domain, remainder taken from reference TRBV7-2 and TRBJ1-4, is GAGVSQSPSNKVTEKGKDVELRCDPISGHTALYWYRQSLGQGLEFLIYFQGNSAPDKSGLPSDRFSAERTGGSVSTLTIQRTQQEDSAVYLCASSLGQGANEKLFFGSGTQLSVL.

The rearrangement links TRBV30 to TRBJ1-1; 7 bases match TRBD1. The germline V gene encodes CDR1 GTSNPN and CDR2 SVGIG (reference sequence). The V and J ends lost 7 bases and 4 bases, in that order; junction bases with no gene match: 6. The CDR3 totals 12 residues. The DNA for the CDR3 is TGTGCCTTCGGGAGGGGGCTCACTGAAGCTTTCTTT. It encodes CAFGRGLTEAFF.

The chain carries TRBV30 and TRBJ1-5; 11 bases line up with TRBD1. J was trimmed by 8 bases and V by 2 bases; bases with no gene match: 8. This CDR3 has 15 residues. Germline V lookup: CDR1 GTSNPN, CDR2 SVGIG (reference sequence). The CDR3, as DNA: TGTGCCTGGAGTACGGACAGGGGGCGTTCGGAGCCCCAGCATTTT. It translates to CAWSTDRGRSEPQHF.

The rearrangement uses TRBV7-2 and TRBJ2-3; TRBD2 matches at 13 bases. V lost 5 bases to trimming and J lost 6 bases; unmatched junction nucleotides: 8. Germline V gives CDR1 SGHTA, CDR2 FQGNSA. The CDR3 spans 16 residues. This chain's CDR3 is CASSKGLAGRSDTQYF. The CDR3 DNA reads TGTGCCAGCAGCAAGGGACTAGCGGGGCGATCGGATACGCAGTATTTT. Full variable domain (rest looked up from reference TRBV7-2 and TRBJ2-3): GAGVSQSPSNKVTEKGKDVELRCDPISGHTALYWYRQSLGQGLEFLIYFQGNSAPDKSGLPSDRFSAERTGGSVSTLTIQRTQQEDSAVYLCASSKGLAGRSDTQYFGPGTRLTVL.

CDR3 sequence reads: CASSSKQGAVDIQYF. In DNA, the CDR3 is TGTGCCAGCAGCTCCAAACAGGGTGCGGTGGACATTCAGTACTTC. The V call is TRBV5-4, the J call TRBJ2-4; D may be TRBD1 (6 bases). The ends were cut back, 3 bases at V and 8 bases at J, with 18 bases in the middle. The V gene's germline CDR1 is SGHNT and CDR2 YYREEE (reference sequence). The CDR3 has 15 residues.

This chain links TRBV6-5 with TRBJ2-2; D is unclear. This CDR3 comprises 12 residues. The V and J ends lost 2 bases and 4 bases respectively, with 2 bases between them. The germline V gene has CDR1 MNHEY and CDR2 SVGAGI. The CDR3 region is CASSYGTGELFF. DNA for the CDR3: TGTGCCAGCAGTTACGGCACCGGGGAGCTGTTTTTT.

This clonotype turned up a few times. The J gene is TRBJ1-1, the V gene TRBV29-1; 7 nucleotides match TRBD1. The CDR3 has 12 residues. Germline values: CDR1 SQVTM, CDR2 ANQGSEA. The J segment lost 2 bases and the V segment lost 4 bases, leaving 1 base of the junction unmatched. The CDR3 DNA reads as TGCAGCGTTGGACAGGGTAACACTGAAGCTTTCTTT. Amino acids: CSVGQGNTEAFF.